This T cell receptor beta chain originates from a study of tissue T cells after allogeneic stem cell transplantation. The wider study: This research-autopsy study prospectively enrolled adult allogeneic hematopoietic cell transplant recipients with steroid-refractory graft-versus-host disease. Graft-versus-host disease patients received grafts, several unmodified and three CD34-selected to deplete T cells. Viable blood and marrow gave sorted CD3+ T cells if numbers allowed.

Study results and limitations: Anatomically similar tissues had similar TCR repertoires within each patient.

The CDR3 runs to 16 residues. The ends were cut back, 2 bases at V and 4 bases at J, with 14 bases in the middle. CDR1 and CDR2 (germline): MNHEY, SMNVEV (reference sequence). The protocol was immunoSEQ multiplex PCR, while the TCRdb copy is restricted to in-frame clones and leaves out a portion. The data hold tens of thousands of clones, with 85% observed a single time. About this clone itself: Its antigen remains unidentified.

The sample in question was blood, obtained before transplantation. This chain uses TRBV27 with TRBJ2-2; D may correspond to TRBD1 or TRBD2 (5 bases each). The clonotype was recovered from a woman aged 18 to 55 who later had graft-versus-host disease after an allogeneic stem cell transplant. CDR3 in DNA: TGTGCCAGCAGTTTAAGGGGACCCGTCCCCACCGGGGAGCTGTTTTTT. Amino acids: CASSLRGPVPTGELFF.